This TCR beta chain originates from a study of OX40 agonist ivuxolimab in advanced cancers. V lost 1 base to trimming and J lost 6 bases, with 10 bases between them. Germline CDR1 is SGHDN and CDR2 is FVKESK. The CDR3 has 13 amino acids. Repertoires were generated with immunoSEQ multiplex PCR, while TCRdb's copy carries only in-frame clones and drops some. The sample gives fewer than 60,000 clones, approximately 91% of which show up once; approximately 0.8% is in the top ten. Samples of blood were obtained at baseline, on cycle 4 day 1, and on cycle 7 day 1. The sequenced sample was CD4+ or CD8+ T cells sorted from blood, obtained in a trial of the OX40 agonist ivuxolimab. The gene calls are TRBV14 and TRBJ2-7, with D possibly matching TRBD2 (5 bases). The receptor comes from an adult with an advanced solid tumor such as melanoma, head and neck, liver or kidney cancer. CDR3 nucleotides: TGTGCCAGCAGCCAAGTTGGAGGTTCCGAGCAGTACTTC. Translated, it gives CASSQVGGSEQYF.